Each of the 10 T cell receptor beta chains below was sequenced from the same sample in a study of blood T cell repertoires in COVID-19. TCRdb keeps only in-frame clones here, not all; method: immunoSEQ multiplex PCR. The sample carries fewer than 200,000 clones, approximately 84% recorded once. Sequenced input: peripheral blood. The receptors originated from a middle-aged man who had recovered from COVID-19.

This clone was seen only once. The chain employs TRBV6-2 or TRBV6-3 and TRBJ2-3, with D tentatively TRBD2 (7 bases). This CDR3 contains 15 residues. In germline, CDR1 is MNHEY, CDR2 SVGEGT. The ends were cut back, 2 bases at V and 4 bases at J, with 13 bases in the middle. The CDR3: CASSYPRGAPDTQYF. The CDR3 DNA reads as TGTGCCAGCAGTTACCCCCGGGGGGCCCCAGATACGCAGTATTTT.

This chain joins TRBV6-2 or TRBV6-3 and TRBJ2-1, with 12 bases that match TRBD2. The trim removed 6 bases at V and 1 base at J, leaving 7 bases unmatched. The CDR3 loop spans 17 amino acids. Germline CDR1 MNHEY, CDR2 SVGEGT. The CDR3 DNA is TGTGCCAGCAGGCCTACTAGCGGGGGGCATTCCTACAATGAGCAGTTCTTC. Translating gives CASRPTSGGHSYNEQFF.

The chain carries TRBV2 and TRBJ1-2; TRBD1 agrees at 9 bases. CDR1 is SNHLY and CDR2 is FYNNEI in the germline V gene. The CDR3 totals 16 residues. The V segment lost 3 bases and the J segment 5 bases; nucleotides outside the gene matches: 10. CDR3 protein: CASSEDRGRFLYGYTF. The CDR3, as DNA: TGTGCCAGCAGTGAGGACAGGGGAAGGTTCCTTTATGGCTACACCTTC.

The V and J genes are TRBV21-1 and TRBJ2-5; the table's TRBD1 call for D was not verified on the DNA. TRBV21-1 is given as a pseudogene. The CDR3 is 13 residues long. The CDR3: CASYRGLRETQYF. The CDR3 coding sequence is TGTGCCAGCTACAGGGGGCTAAGAGAGACCCAGTACTTC.

V gene TRBV3-1 (or the pseudogene TRBV3-2) combines with J gene TRBJ2-6; possibly TRBD1 for D (7 bases). Trimming took 5 bases from V and 0 from J, leaving 17 bases between them. The CDR3 is 18 residues long. In germline, CDR1 is LGHDT, CDR2 YNNKEL (reference sequence). CDR3 in amino acids: CASSLAGTAPSGANVLTF. The CDR3 region has the DNA TGTGCCAGCAGCTTGGCGGGGACAGCCCCCTCTGGGGCCAACGTCCTGACTTTC.

V and J are TRBV15 and TRBJ1-5, with D perhaps TRBD1 (5 bases). V lost 1 base to trimming and J lost 2 bases, with 6 bases between them. CDR1 and CDR2 from the germline V gene are LNHNV and YYDKDF (reference sequence). The CDR3 has 14 residues. In nucleotides, the CDR3 is TGTGCCACCAGCAGAGTACAGGGCAATCAGCCCCAGCATTTT. Translating gives CATSRVQGNQPQHF. Filled out from reference TRBV15 and TRBJ1-5, the complete variable domain reads DAMVIQNPRYQVTQFGKPVTLSCSQTLNHNVMYWYQQKSSQAPKLLFHYYDKDFNNEADTPDNFQSRRPNTSFCFLDIRSPGLGDTAMYLCATSRVQGNQPQHFGDGTRLSIL.

The J gene is TRBJ2-5, the V gene TRBV29-1; 9 bases agree with TRBD1. The V gene end was trimmed by 6 bases and the J gene end by 2 bases; junction bases not matched to a gene: 4. CDR1 is SQVTM and CDR2 is ANQGSEA in the germline V gene. The CDR3 is 13 residues long. CDR3: CSVSTGGQETQYF. CDR3 DNA: TGCAGCGTCTCGACAGGGGGACAAGAGACCCAGTACTTC.

V gene TRBV19 combines with J gene TRBJ2-2, with TRBD1 as a possible D gene (5 bases). V was cut by 6 bases and J by 4 bases, with 12 bases left in between. CDR1 LNHDA and CDR2 SQIVND come from the germline V gene (reference sequence). The CDR3 is 14 residues long. CDR3 sequence (DNA): TGTGCCAGTAGGACGTCGCAGGGCACCGGGGAGCTGTTTTTT. It codes for CASRTSQGTGELFF.

The chain carries TRBV7-2 and TRBJ2-2, with 8 bases that match TRBD1. The CDR3 covers 15 residues. Germline CDR1 is SGHTA and CDR2 is FQGNSA. J gave up 7 bases and V 5 bases, and 9 bases lay outside the gene matches. The CDR3 sequence: CASSTRTGSFGELFF. CDR3 nucleotide sequence: TGTGCCAGCAGCACCCGGACAGGGTCGTTCGGGGAGCTGTTTTTT.

CDR3 region: CASKETSGGKQETQYF. For the CDR3, the DNA is TGTGCCAGTAAGGAGACTAGCGGGGGGAAACAAGAGACCCAGTACTTC. The rearrangement links TRBV19 to TRBJ2-5; TRBD2 aligns across 13 bases. The CDR3 extends over 16 amino acids. V shed 7 bases, J shed 2 bases, and the junction held 7 bases outside the gene matches. CDR1 LNHDA and CDR2 SQIVND come from the germline V gene (reference sequence).